Listed here are 12 T cell receptor beta chains from one sample, sequenced in a study of blood T cell repertoires in COVID-19 (dated by TCRdb to 2020 to 2022). The method behind the library was the immunoSEQ multiplex PCR assay. TCRdb retrieved this table from immuneACCESS and kept in-frame rearrangements only. Not all clones are present; in checked studies, unresolved V genes account for under half, and no reason is known for the remainder. This sample has about 270,000 clones in its table, and around 83% of those were observed once. The ten largest clones add up to 5.7% of the sample. The specimen sequenced was peripheral blood. The receptors were sampled from an older man with acute or convalescent COVID-19.

This rearrangement joins TRBV7-2 to TRBJ2-7, with 7 bases identical to TRBD2. The V segment lost 5 bases and the J segment 3 bases; nucleotides outside the gene matches: 10. The germline V gene has CDR1 SGHTA and CDR2 FQGNSA. This CDR3 region has 15 residues. In DNA form, the CDR3 reads TGTGCCAGCAGCCCACCTAGCGGTACTAACTACGAGCAGTACTTC. As protein: CASSPPSGTNYEQYF.

V gene TRBV6-2 or TRBV6-3 combines with J gene TRBJ2-7, with D tentatively TRBD2 (6 bases). The germline V gene has CDR1 MNHEY and CDR2 SVGEGT. The CDR3 loop spans 16 amino acids. Trimming removed 2 bases from V and 2 bases from J, with 16 bases in between. The CDR3, as DNA: TGTGCCAGCAGTTACCCGGCCGGGAGCGTAGCCTACGAGCAGTACTTC. It specifies CASSYPAGSVAYEQYF.

This chain connects TRBV10-1 to TRBJ2-1; possibly TRBD2 for D (5 bases). Germline V gene lookup returns CDR1 WNHNN and CDR2 SYGVQD (reference sequence). The CDR3 totals 13 residues. The ends were cut back, 4 bases at V and 10 bases at J, with 14 bases in the middle. CDR3 sequence: CASSASAGIEQFF. In DNA form, the CDR3 reads TGCGCCAGCAGTGCTTCGGCGGGTATCGAGCAGTTCTTC.

The V call is TRBV3-1 (or the pseudogene TRBV3-2), the J call TRBJ1-6; 8 bases map to TRBD1. The CDR3 has 15 residues. The germline V gene encodes CDR1 LGHDT and CDR2 YNNKEL (reference sequence). J lost 9 bases, V lost 4 bases, and 8 bases had no gene match. The CDR3 DNA reads as TGTGCCAGCAGCCTCCAACAGGGGGGAGGTTCACCCCTCCACTTT. This gives the protein CASSLQQGGGSPLHF.

DNA of the CDR3: TGTGCCAGCAGTGAGCGCAGGGGGGAGCTGGAGACCCAGTACTTC. Amino acids: CASSERRGELETQYF. The chain employs TRBV6-1 and TRBJ2-5, with D perhaps TRBD1 (7 bases). The length of the CDR3 is 15 residues. Looked up from germline, CDR1 is MNHNS and CDR2 is SASEGT. V was trimmed by 3 bases and J by 5 bases, leaving 16 bases between them.

The chain links TRBV27 to TRBJ1-6; no clear D. V was pared by 6 bases and J by 0 bases, with 6 bases between. Per germline, CDR1 MNHEY and CDR2 SMNVEV (reference sequence). The CDR3 is 14 residues long. This chain's CDR3 is CASSSSSYNSPLHF. In DNA, the CDR3 is TGTGCCAGCAGCTCTAGCTCCTATAATTCACCCCTCCACTTT.

This sequence joins TRBV15 and TRBJ1-6, with D possibly being TRBD1 (5 bases). Germline CDR1 LNHNV, CDR2 YYDKDF (reference sequence). The CDR3 has 15 amino acids. V lost 5 bases to trimming and J lost 9 bases, with 17 bases between them. The CDR3 DNA follows: TGTGCCACCAGCCACCTGGACGGGGGACGTTCACCCCTCCACTTT. It codes for CATSHLDGGRSPLHF.

This sequence joins TRBV6-5 and TRBJ2-1; TRBD2 aligns across 13 bases. The V gene's germline CDR1 is MNHEY and CDR2 SVGAGI. The CDR3 consists of 15 residues. J gave up 5 bases and V 7 bases, and 5 bases lay outside the gene matches. CDR3 sequence (DNA): TGTGCCAGCAATCCGACTAGCGGGGGGAACAATGAGCAGTTCTTC. Encoded protein: CASNPTSGGNNEQFF.

This chain uses TRBV30 with TRBJ1-6; D perhaps matches TRBD1 (5 bases). V shed 3 bases and J shed 8 bases, with 11 bases lying between them. CDR3 length equals 13 residues. The germline gives CDR1 GTSNPN, CDR2 SVGIG (reference sequence). The CDR3 spells CAWRQDADSPLHF. In DNA, the CDR3 is TGTGCCTGGAGACAGGATGCAGATTCACCCCTCCACTTT.

V gene TRBV5-1 combines with J gene TRBJ2-3, with D unclear. There are 13 residues in the CDR3. The germline V gene encodes CDR1 SGHRS and CDR2 YFSETQ. The V gene lost 4 bases and the J gene lost 6 bases, with 12 bases spanning the gap. CDR3 in DNA: TGCGCCAGCAGCGTACGAGAGAGTGATACGCAGTATTTT. This sequence encodes CASSVRESDTQYF.

A single count supports this clone. This chain connects TRBV9 to TRBJ2-5; tentatively, D is TRBD2 (6 bases). The V end was cut by 0 bases, the J end by 4 bases, with 10 bases between. The CDR3 consists of 14 residues. Germline values: CDR1 SGDLS, CDR2 YYNGEE. CDR3 protein: CASSVGVEGETQYF. The CDR3 DNA reads as TGTGCCAGCAGCGTAGGAGTGGAGGGAGAGACCCAGTACTTC.

The chain employs TRBV3-1 (or the pseudogene TRBV3-2) and TRBJ2-2; 7 bases fit TRBD2. Trimming at V came to 1 base and at J to 10 bases, leaving 12 bases not matched to a gene. Germline assignment: CDR1 LGHDT and CDR2 YNNKEL (reference sequence). This CDR3 contains 16 residues. The CDR3 DNA sequence: TGTGCCAGCAGCCAAGTCGGATTAGCGGGCGCCAAGGAGCTGTTTTTT. Its protein is CASSQVGLAGAKELFF.